The entry below describes one TCR beta chain. The CDR3 carries no conserved terminal phenylalanine or tryptophan, so it likely arises from a read error. The DNA is omitted, as the CDR3 cannot be located on it reliably, and the CDR3 follows TCRdb's listing. Patients picked for sequencing had shown CD8+CD57+ cell expansion detected by flow cytometry. TCR beta VDJ combinations and CDR3 sequences were profiled from genomic DNA. TCRdb reprocessed the reads via MiXCR and lists one record per CDR3 protein. The sample contains about 270,000 distinct CDR3 sequences, about 80% of which appear only once. The sample is drawn from a study of CD8+CD57+ T cells in acquired aplastic anemia. Study information: Roughly 3.1 ug was the average amount of DNA from sorted CD4+ and CD8+ cells.

Sequencing was done on a sample of sorted CD4+, CD8+, or CD8+CD57+ T cells (not recorded which) from PBMCs. The source of this sequence is a human donor with aplastic anemia.

The CDR3 reads CASSLVGERGRHS. This chain uses TRBV7-2 with TRBJ1-5; the DNA was not compared with TRBD1, the D call given in the table. Germline CDR1 SGHTA, CDR2 FQGNSA. The CDR3 is 13 residues long, counting both termini.